This T cell receptor beta chain was identified in a study of T-cell reconstitution after alpha-beta-depleted transplantation in children. Regarding the study as a whole: In patients about two months after transplant, alpha-beta T cells reportedly arose from several hundred expanded graft clones. A year had passed since transplant, and T-cell counts and diversity by then came mostly from newly produced T cells. Diversity of TCRbeta at day 60 was high in some patients, arising from surviving recipient T cells and thymic progenitors.

During its preparation, the TCRbeta library received unique molecular identifiers. MiXCR, applied by TCRdb to the PCR reads, yields one record per CDR3 protein. The table shows about 300,000 distinct CDR3 sequences, with around a tenth occurring only once. In regard to this clonotype: Its specificity is not known.

Trimming left V 3 bases short and J 6 bases short, with 9 bases between. The germline gives CDR1 GTSNPN, CDR2 SVGIG (reference sequence). The CDR3 sequence is 12 residues long. This receptor was identified in a boy younger than two with acute myeloid leukemia, due to receive a stem cell transplant. Sequenced material: PBMCs, taken before TCRalphabeta/CD19-depleted stem cell transplant. The J gene is TRBJ2-1, the V gene TRBV30; tentative D call: TRBD2 (6 bases). CDR3: CAWSRRGNEQFF. CDR3 DNA sequence: TGTGCCTGGAGCCGGAGGGGCAATGAGCAGTTCTTC.